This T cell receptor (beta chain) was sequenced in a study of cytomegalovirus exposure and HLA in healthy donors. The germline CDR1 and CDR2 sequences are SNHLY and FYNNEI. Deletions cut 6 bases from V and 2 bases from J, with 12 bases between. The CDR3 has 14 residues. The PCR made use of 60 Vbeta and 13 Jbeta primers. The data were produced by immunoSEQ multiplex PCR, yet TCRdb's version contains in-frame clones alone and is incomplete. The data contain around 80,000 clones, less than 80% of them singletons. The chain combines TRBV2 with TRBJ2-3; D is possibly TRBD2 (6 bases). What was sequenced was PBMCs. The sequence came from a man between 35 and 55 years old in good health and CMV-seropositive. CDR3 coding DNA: TGTGCCAGCAGGGGGGGATTGACCACAGATACGCAGTATTTT. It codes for CASRGGLTTDTQYF.